A single TCR beta chain is shown here with its context. The antigen is not known. Trimming removed 3 bases at V and 7 bases at J, with 22 bases between. Per germline, CDR1 MNHEY and CDR2 SVGAGI. This CDR3 has 16 residues. This record belongs to a study of STAT3 mutations in large granular lymphocyte leukemia. General study results and limits: At least one immunodominant TCR beta clonotype appeared in every T-cell large granular lymphocyte leukemia patient.

Assay used: immunoSEQ multiplex PCR; TCRdb lists only in-frame clones, some missing. The table includes roughly 38,000 clones, about 88% detected once. The sample consisted of PBMCs. The V call is TRBV6-5, the J call TRBJ2-7; either TRBD1 or TRBD2 may supply D (5 bases each). The origin of this receptor is a human donor with T large granular lymphocyte leukemia. Some clones in this sample may be carry-over from other donors' samples. The DNA for the CDR3 is TGTGCCAGCAGTTATGGGACCCGAGACTCCGTACGGGAGCAGTACTTC. Translation gives CASSYGTRDSVREQYF.